Below, one T cell receptor beta chain is given with its context. CDR3 length equals 13 residues. V lost 4 bases to trimming and J lost 2 bases, with 9 bases between them. Germline V gene data show CDR1 as MNHNS and CDR2 as SASEGT. Sequenced by immunoSEQ multiplex PCR; TCRdb stores in-frame clones only, minus some. The sample includes some 31,000 clones, around 90% seen only once; the top ten take 5.7%. These data are taken from a study of T cell changes during pregnancy in multiple sclerosis. The sample in question was CD8+ T cells from peripheral blood mononuclear cells, obtained before pregnancy. This receptor was identified in a female donor with multiple sclerosis, enrolled in a pregnancy study. J is TRBJ2-7 and V is TRBV6-1, with D perhaps TRBD1 (6 bases). Written as DNA, the CDR3 is TGTGCCAGCAGTGGAACAGGGACCTACGAGCAGTACTTC. This gives the protein CASSGTGTYEQYF.